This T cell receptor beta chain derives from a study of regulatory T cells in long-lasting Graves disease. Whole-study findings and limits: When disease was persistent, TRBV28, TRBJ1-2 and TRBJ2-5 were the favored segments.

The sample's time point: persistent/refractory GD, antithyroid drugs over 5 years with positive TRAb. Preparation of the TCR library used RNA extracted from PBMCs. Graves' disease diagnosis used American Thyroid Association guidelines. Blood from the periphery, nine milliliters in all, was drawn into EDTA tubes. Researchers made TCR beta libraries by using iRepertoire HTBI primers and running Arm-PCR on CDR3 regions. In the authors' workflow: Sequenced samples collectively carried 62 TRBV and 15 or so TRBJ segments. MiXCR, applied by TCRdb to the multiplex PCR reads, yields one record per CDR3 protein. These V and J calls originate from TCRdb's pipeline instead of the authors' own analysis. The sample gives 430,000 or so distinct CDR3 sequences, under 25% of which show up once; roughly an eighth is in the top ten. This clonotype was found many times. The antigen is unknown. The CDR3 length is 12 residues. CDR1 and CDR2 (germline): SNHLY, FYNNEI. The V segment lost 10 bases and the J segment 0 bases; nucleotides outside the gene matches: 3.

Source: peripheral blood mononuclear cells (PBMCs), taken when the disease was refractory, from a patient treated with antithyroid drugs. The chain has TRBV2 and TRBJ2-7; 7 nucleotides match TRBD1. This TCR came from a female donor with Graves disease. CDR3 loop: CATGQDSYEQYF. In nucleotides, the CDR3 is TGTGCCACCGGACAGGACTCCTACGAGCAGTACTTC.